This T cell receptor (beta chain) was profiled in a study of blood T cell repertoires in COVID-19 (dated by TCRdb to 2020 to 2022). Background for the entire study: Samples covering the acute and convalescent phases of COVID-19 were provided by collaborators in the United States, Italy and Spain. The samples were drawn from two sources: the first 160 participants of the ongoing ImmuneRACE study, and over 1,000 subjects contributed by 6 global collaborators. Deeply sampled blood TCRbeta repertoires from subjects exposed to, actively infected with, or recovered from COVID-19 were included in the dataset. The material from the prospective study consisted of cDNA or gDNA derived from T cells, B-cell-depleted T cells, or PBMCs. Where available, HLA class I and class II types were obtained from metadata supplied by the sample provider rather than from assay-based typing. Nearly every sample came with metadata listing a de-identified subject ID, COVID-19 status, age in years and sex. The repertoires were made available in a free public database intended to serve as a resource for research on the immune response to SARS-CoV-2. General conclusions and limits of the study: The quantity of clinical and demographic metadata differed by source and by participant and was supplied without curation.

Concerning this clone itself: It has no known antigen specificity. Per-base quality was not reported, and no clone a single base away is much larger than it.

The collaborating institutions used their own protocols to collect whole blood in K2EDTA tubes. For TCRbeta analysis, collaborators shipped samples in one of three forms: frozen whole blood, isolated PBMCs, or DNA extracted from either of those sample types. The immunoSEQ Assay, a bias-controlled multiplex PCR, was used to amplify TCRbeta CDR3 regions from genomic DNA. The original pipeline was this. Nucleated cell counts per sample were estimated from amplification of reference gene primers within the assay. To quantify the absolute abundance of each unique TCRbeta CDR3 rearrangement, sequence reads were collapsed and filtered. For each sample, productive Simpson clonality was calculated by taking the square root of Simpson's diversity index across productive rearrangements. TCRdb stores this immuneACCESS table with in-frame sequences only. Part of the clones is absent; in the studies checked, under half of the shortfall reflects unresolved V genes, and no reason is known for the rest. V, J and clone size are taken as reported in that table, and D and trimming were inferred from the DNA itself. The sample yields about 120,000 clones; about 89% were counted once. The ten largest account for 25% to 35% of the sample.

Trimming accounts for 1 base at V and 15 bases at J, while the number of junction bases matched to no gene is 9. Inclusive of the bounding cysteine and phenylalanine, the CDR3 is 15 residues long. Only the CDR3 region is kept as DNA, spanning 45 bases read in frame from base 1. CDR1 and CDR2 are read off the germline V gene (reference sequence) as GTSNPN and SVGIG. The TCR originated in a woman in her 70s with acute or convalescent COVID-19. Sequenced input: peripheral blood. The rearrangement joined TRBV30 to TRBJ2-2; 15 bases in the middle match TRBD2. The CDR3 region has the sequence CAWSDDGLAGGRLFF. The sequenced DNA: TGTGCCTGGAGTGATGATGGACTAGCGGGGGGGAGGTTGTTTTTT.